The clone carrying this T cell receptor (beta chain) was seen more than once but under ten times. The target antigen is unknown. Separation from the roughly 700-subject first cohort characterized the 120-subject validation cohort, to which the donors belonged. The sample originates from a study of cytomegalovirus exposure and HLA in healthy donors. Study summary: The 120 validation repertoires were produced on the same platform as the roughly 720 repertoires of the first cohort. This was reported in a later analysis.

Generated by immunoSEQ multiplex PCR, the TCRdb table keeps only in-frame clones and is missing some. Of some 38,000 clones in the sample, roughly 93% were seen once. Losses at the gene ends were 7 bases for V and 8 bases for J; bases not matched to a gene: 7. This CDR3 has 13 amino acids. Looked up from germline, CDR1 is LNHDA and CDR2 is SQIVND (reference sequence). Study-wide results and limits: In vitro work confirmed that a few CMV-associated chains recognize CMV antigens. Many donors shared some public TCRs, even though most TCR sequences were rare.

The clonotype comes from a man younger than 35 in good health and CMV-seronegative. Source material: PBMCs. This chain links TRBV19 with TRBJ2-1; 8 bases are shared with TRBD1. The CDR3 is CASTSQGAYEQFF. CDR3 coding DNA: TGTGCCAGTACTAGTCAGGGGGCCTATGAGCAGTTCTTC.